This T cell receptor beta chain was captured by sequencing in a study of beta chain features in type 1 diabetes. Findings and caveats of the study: Type 1 diabetes patients had TCRB CDR3s that were shorter (moderately but significantly so) in all four CD4+ subsets.

Expressed TCRB transcripts were sequenced because the entire RNA isolate underwent reverse transcription. Clones were read by immunoSEQ multiplex PCR, and TCRdb kept only the in-frame ones, dropping some. The repertoire consists of hundreds of thousands of clones, with 13% occurring once and the leading ten covering about 0.02%. Details on this clone: The target antigen is unknown.

Donors underwent one heparinised blood draw, about 120 mL on average. The CDR3 is made up of 16 amino acids. Germline V gene lookup returns CDR1 SGHNT and CDR2 YENEEA. The V gene lost 0 bases and the J gene lost 4 bases, with 13 bases spanning the gap. The sequence was obtained from a man between 18 and 29 years old with type 1 diabetes. Sequencing was carried out using naive CD4+ T cells from blood. The rearrangement joins TRBV11-3 to TRBJ2-1, with a tentative D call TRBD1 (5 bases). The CDR3 DNA reads as TGTGCCAGCAGCTTAGATGGGGCAGGGTCTTACAATGAGCAGTTCTTC. It specifies CASSLDGAGSYNEQFF.